Described below is a single T cell receptor beta chain sequence and its context. The sample belongs to a study of T cell clonotyping in hematopoietic cell transplantation. Across the study: Recipient samples before transplant were obtained post-cytoreduction.

Sequenced by immunoSEQ multiplex PCR; TCRdb stores in-frame clones only, minus some. The profile shows tens of thousands of clones, less than 96% of them singletons. The CDR3 contains 14 residues. Germline V CDR1 and CDR2: GTSNPN, SVGIG (reference sequence). V lost 4 bases and J 3 bases, leaving 16 bases between the germline ends. The time point denotes: recipient sample about 28 days before transplant, after cytoreduction. Blood collection times were about day -28 and days 30, 100, 180 posttransplant. The chain recombines TRBV30 with TRBJ2-7; D remains ambiguous. The sample here was peripheral blood mononuclear cells, taken before stem cell transplant. The TCR comes from a woman aged 45-65 years with acute myeloid leukemia. Some clones in this sample may be carry-over from other donors' samples. Here the CDR3 reads CAWTRAWMDYEQYF. CDR3 nucleotides: TGTGCCTGGACCCGCGCCTGGATGGACTACGAGCAGTACTTC.